Listed below are T cell receptor beta chains from one sample, sequenced in a study of blood T cells in healthy people across ages. In TCRdb, the 5' RACE reads were re-called with MiXCR into one record per CDR3 protein. The sample lists some 550,000 distinct CDR3 sequences, around half seen once, with around 24% in the top ten. Sequencing was done on a sample of blood. These receptors came from an elderly man in good health. Each CDR3 is given with its conserved first and last residue. Fields, in order: CDR3 protein, CDR3 DNA, clone size, V gene, D gene, J gene. D genes are given only for firm matches. Clone size is given for some rows only: seen once, a few or many times, or a class if the clone is expanded.

CDR3aa: CASSQDRSSGANVLTF
CDR3nt: TGTGCCAGCAGCCAAGATAGGAGCTCTGGGGCCAACGTCCTGACTTTC
abundance: many
v_gene: TRBV4-2
d_gene: -
j_gene: TRBJ2-6

CDR3aa: CASSQSTALSRSPLHF
CDR3nt: TGCGCCAGCAGCCAATCGACAGCCCTCTCAAGGTCACCCCTCCACTTT
abundance: -
v_gene: TRBV4-3
d_gene: -
j_gene: TRBJ1-6

CDR3aa: CASNKQGAWSYEQYF
CDR3nt: TGTGCCAGCAACAAACAGGGGGCTTGGTCCTACGAGCAGTACTTC
abundance: few
v_gene: TRBV6-1
d_gene: TRBD1
j_gene: TRBJ2-7

CDR3aa: CASSLDEGLRDGYTF
CDR3nt: TGTGCCAGCAGCTTAGATGAGGGTCTACGGGATGGCTACACCTTC
abundance: -
v_gene: TRBV7-9
d_gene: -
j_gene: TRBJ1-2

CDR3aa: CASSYQESGANVLTF
CDR3nt: TGTGCCAGCAGTTACCAGGAGTCTGGGGCCAACGTCCTGACTTTC
abundance: many
v_gene: TRBV6-5
d_gene: -
j_gene: TRBJ2-6

CDR3aa: CSASPMGRQETQYF
CDR3nt: TGCAGTGCTAGTCCGATGGGGCGGCAAGAGACCCAGTACTTC
abundance: -
v_gene: TRBV20-1
d_gene: -
j_gene: TRBJ2-5

CDR3aa: CSANPPGYQGEQFF
CDR3nt: TGCAGTGCTAACCCTCCCGGATATCAGGGGGAGCAGTTCTTC
abundance: -
v_gene: TRBV20-1
d_gene: -
j_gene: TRBJ2-1

CDR3aa: CTSSQAGLAGSTDTQYF
CDR3nt: TGCACCAGCAGCCAGGCTGGACTAGCGGGGAGCACAGATACGCAGTATTTT
abundance: few
v_gene: TRBV1
d_gene: -
j_gene: TRBJ2-3

CDR3aa: CATSDARLVPDTQYF
CDR3nt: TGTGCCACCAGTGATGCCCGACTAGTCCCGGATACGCAGTATTTT
abundance: -
v_gene: TRBV24-1
d_gene: -
j_gene: TRBJ2-3

CDR3aa: CASSLDGEGYSAEAFF
CDR3nt: TGCGCCAGCAGCTTGGATGGGGAAGGTTATTCGGCTGAAGCTTTCTTT
abundance: -
v_gene: TRBV5-1
d_gene: -
j_gene: TRBJ1-1

CDR3aa: CAISEMGATGELFF
CDR3nt: TGTGCCATCAGTGAGATGGGGGCCACCGGGGAGCTGTTTTTT
abundance: -
v_gene: TRBV10-3
d_gene: -
j_gene: TRBJ2-2

CDR3aa: CSARDRISGSRTGELFF
CDR3nt: TGCAGTGCTAGAGATCGTATTAGCGGGAGTCGCACCGGGGAGCTGTTTTTT
abundance: -
v_gene: TRBV20-1
d_gene: TRBD2
j_gene: TRBJ2-2

CDR3aa: CASSLRQRDSPLHF
CDR3nt: TGTGCCAGCAGTTTGCGGCAGAGGGATTCACCCCTCCACTTT
abundance: -
v_gene: TRBV27
d_gene: -
j_gene: TRBJ1-6

CDR3aa: CASSFETAAPEAFF
CDR3nt: TGTGCCAGCAGTTTTGAGACAGCAGCCCCTGAAGCTTTCTTT
abundance: -
v_gene: TRBV2
d_gene: -
j_gene: TRBJ1-1

CDR3aa: CASRSRQRNTEAFF
CDR3nt: TGCGCCAGCAGGTCCAGACAGCGGAACACTGAAGCTTTCTTT
abundance: -
v_gene: TRBV5-1
d_gene: -
j_gene: TRBJ1-1

CDR3aa: CASSPGGQNTGELFF
CDR3nt: TGCGCCAGCTCGCCCGGGGGGCAAAACACCGGGGAGCTGTTTTTT
abundance: -
v_gene: TRBV5-1
d_gene: -
j_gene: TRBJ2-2

CDR3aa: CASRGPGTYEQYF
CDR3nt: TGTGCCAGCAGGGGACCAGGAACCTACGAGCAGTACTTC
abundance: once
v_gene: TRBV6-2/TRBV6-3
d_gene: -
j_gene: TRBJ2-7

CDR3aa: CASRIGPTGPLHF
CDR3nt: TGTGCCAGCAGAATTGGGCCGACAGGGCCCCTCCACTTT
abundance: many
v_gene: TRBV6-5
d_gene: TRBD1
j_gene: TRBJ1-6

CDR3aa: CASSIGAFGPTDTQYF
CDR3nt: TGTGCCAGCAGTATAGGGGCATTTGGACCCACAGATACGCAGTATTTT
abundance: few
v_gene: TRBV27
d_gene: -
j_gene: TRBJ2-3

CDR3aa: CASSSLEDATSEETQYF
CDR3nt: TGTGCCAGCAGCTCCCTCGAGGACGCTACTTCCGAAGAGACCCAGTACTTC
abundance: -
v_gene: TRBV7-9
d_gene: -
j_gene: TRBJ2-5

CDR3aa: CASSQAAGASYEQYF
CDR3nt: TGCGCCAGCAGCCAAGCGGCAGGGGCCTCCTACGAGCAGTACTTC
abundance: -
v_gene: TRBV4-3
d_gene: -
j_gene: TRBJ2-7

CDR3aa: CASSPYIAAHQETQYF
CDR3nt: TGTGCCAGCAGCCCGTACATAGCGGCCCACCAAGAGACCCAGTACTTC
abundance: few
v_gene: TRBV7-2
d_gene: -
j_gene: TRBJ2-5

CDR3aa: CASSLEGFYYGYTF
CDR3nt: TGTGCCAGCAGCTTAGAAGGATTTTACTATGGCTACACCTTC
abundance: -
v_gene: TRBV7-2
d_gene: -
j_gene: TRBJ1-2